This passage covers 28 T cell receptor beta chains from one sample sequenced in a study of regulatory T cells in long-lasting Graves disease. Documented time point: persistent/refractory GD, antithyroid drugs over 5 years with positive TRAb. Scientists built the TCR library using RNA that was extracted from PBMCs. Arm-PCR of CDR3 regions with iRepertoire HTBI primers generated TCR beta libraries. A single record per CDR3 protein comes from TCRdb applying MiXCR to the multiplex PCR reads. The sample carries roughly 470,000 distinct CDR3 sequences, around 20% recorded once. The material sequenced was peripheral blood mononuclear cells (PBMCs), taken when the disease was refractory, from a patient treated with antithyroid drugs. Every receptor here comes from a female donor with Graves disease.

The chain links TRBV6-1 to TRBJ2-3; 9 bases line up with TRBD1. In germline, CDR1 is MNHNS, CDR2 SASEGT. The length of the CDR3 is 15 residues. The ends lost 6 bases at V and 0 bases at J; junction bases unmatched: 4. DNA of the CDR3: TGTGCCAGCAGGCGACAGGGGGGGAGCACAGATACGCAGTATTTT. It yields the protein CASRRQGGSTDTQYF.

V gene TRBV10-3 combines with J gene TRBJ2-5; D possibly corresponds to TRBD2 (5 bases). The germline V gene has CDR1 ENHRY and CDR2 SYGVKD. There are 13 residues in the CDR3. Trimming removed 6 bases at V and 5 bases at J, with 13 bases between. CDR3 region: CAISGLREETQYF. The CDR3, as DNA: TGTGCCATCAGCGGACTTCGAGAGGAGACCCAGTACTTC.

This clonotype was observed many times. The V call is TRBV29-1, the J call TRBJ2-7; no firm D call. Germline V gene sequence: CDR1 SQVTM, CDR2 ANQGSEA. The V end was cut by 0 bases, the J end by 6 bases, with 9 bases between. The CDR3 spans 12 residues. The CDR3 DNA reads TGCAGCGTTGAAGATCTCGGTTCCGAGCAGTACTTC. This encodes CSVEDLGSEQYF.

On this clonotype itself: Just one base apart from a much larger clone, this may be a read error. The chain employs TRBV4-1 and TRBJ1-1; 7 positions match TRBD1. The CDR3 extends over 15 amino acids. Germline CDR1 is MGHRA and CDR2 is YSYEKL. CDR3 in DNA: TGCGTCAGCAGCCCATACAGGGGTAAGAACACTGAAGCTTTCTTT. Its protein product is CVSSPYRGKNTEAFF.

This clonotype was counted ten times or more. The chain employs TRBV12-3 or TRBV12-4 and TRBJ2-5; D call uncertain. With 6 bases removed from V and 5 bases from J, the gap between germline ends came to 10 bases. The CDR3 has 12 residues. The CDR3 nucleotides read TGTGCCAGCAGGTCCCCAGGCGAGACCCAGTACTTC. It codes for CASRSPGETQYF.

This clonotype was counted many times. This chain uses TRBV30 with TRBJ1-1; D is unresolved. In germline, CDR1 is GTSNPN, CDR2 SVGIG (reference sequence). V dropped 2 bases and J dropped 1 base, with 8 bases sitting between them. This CDR3 is built from 13 residues. The CDR3 protein is CAWSMTPNTEAFF. The CDR3 coding sequence is TGTGCCTGGAGTATGACACCGAACACTGAAGCTTTCTTT.

This clonotype was seen only a few times. V gene TRBV5-1 combines with J gene TRBJ2-7, with 7 nucleotides matching TRBD1. V was pared by 4 bases and J by 4 bases, with 11 bases of the junction left unmatched. Per the germline V gene, CDR1 is SGHRS and CDR2 is YFSETQ. CDR3 size: 15 residues. Here the CDR3 DNA reads TGCGCCAGCAGCCCTGGGACAGAACCCAAATACGAGCAGTACTTC. Protein sequence: CASSPGTEPKYEQYF.

This clonotype has just a few counts. The CDR3 nucleotides read TGTGCCAGCAGCTCCCCCCTCAGGGGGCTTTATGGCTACACCTTC. This translates into CASSSPLRGLYGYTF. The rearrangement joins TRBV7-9 to TRBJ1-2; 8 nucleotides line up with TRBD1. CDR3 length: 15 amino acids. CDR1 SEHNR and CDR2 FQNEAQ come from the germline V gene (reference sequence). Trimming removed 4 bases from V and 5 bases from J; junction bases left unmatched: 9.

The CDR3: CASSHGQGGTLSNQPQHF. In DNA, the CDR3 is TGTGCCAGCAGTCACGGACAGGGGGGCACCCTTAGCAATCAGCCCCAGCATTTT. The rearrangement uses TRBV11-2 and TRBJ1-5; 10 bases match TRBD1. V lost 6 bases, J lost 0 bases, and 11 bases stayed unmatched. Germline assignment: CDR1 SGHAT and CDR2 FQNNGV. The CDR3 is 18 residues long.

The table lists this clonotype with many counts. The chain has TRBV2 and TRBJ2-7; D not certain. The V gene lost 9 bases and the J gene lost 2 bases, with 17 bases spanning the gap. From germline, CDR1 is SNHLY and CDR2 FYNNEI. This CDR3 is 14 amino acids long. The CDR3 protein is CASKAGWGTYEQYF. The CDR3 bases are TGTGCCAGTAAAGCAGGATGGGGAACCTACGAGCAGTACTTC.

A single count supports this clonotype. This chain links TRBV9 with TRBJ2-6; 9 bases fit TRBD1. Germline V gene lookup returns CDR1 SGDLS and CDR2 YYNGEE. The V gene end was trimmed by 4 bases and the J gene end by 1 base; junction bases not matched to a gene: 9. This CDR3 has 18 amino acids. In nucleotides, the CDR3 is TGTGCCAGCAGCCCGGACAGGGGAAAGTGGTCTGGGGCCAACGTCCTGACTTTC. Translation gives CASSPDRGKWSGANVLTF.

Many counts were recorded for this clonotype. One end of the junction fails to match germline, which may point to a read error. The chain uses TRBV7-3 and TRBJ2-2; a possible D gene is TRBD1 (5 bases). The CDR3 has 15 amino acids. Germline loops: CDR1 SGHTA, CDR2 FQGTGA. As DNA, the CDR3 is TGTGCCAGCAGCATAACAGGTCCCGACACCGGGGAGCTGTTTTTT. Encoded protein: CASSITGPDTGELFF.

V is TRBV5-4 and J is TRBJ1-1, with 8 nucleotides matching TRBD1. Germline V gene sequence: CDR1 SGHNT, CDR2 YYREEE (reference sequence). The CDR3 runs 14 residues. With 4 bases clipped from V and 2 bases from J, the junction kept 4 bases outside the gene matches. The CDR3 region has the DNA TGTGCCAGCAGCGCCAGGGGGCCAAACACTGAAGCTTTCTTT. Protein sequence: CASSARGPNTEAFF.

This clonotype was observed many times. The V and J genes are TRBV27 and TRBJ1-2, with a possible D match to TRBD1 (6 bases). V lost 6 bases, J lost 8 bases, and 16 bases lay in between. This CDR3 spans 13 amino acids. Germline V gives CDR1 MNHEY, CDR2 SMNVEV (reference sequence). CDR3: CASSLGGGGGYTF. CDR3 nucleotides: TGTGCCAGCAGCTTAGGAGGAGGGGGAGGCTACACCTTC.

This clonotype was detected many times. The genes are TRBV18 and TRBJ2-5, with unresolved D. The ends were cut back, 2 bases at V and 5 bases at J, with 15 bases in the middle. Per the germline V gene, CDR1 is KGHSH and CDR2 is LQKENI. The CDR3 sequence is 15 residues long. The CDR3, as DNA: TGTGCCAGCTCACCAAGCCGACCGGACGGGGAGACCCAGTACTTC. Encoded protein: CASSPSRPDGETQYF.

The CDR3 is CASSVGSGQGTYEQYF. DNA for the CDR3: TGTGCCAGCAGCGTAGGATCCGGACAGGGTACTTACGAGCAGTACTTC. The chain has TRBV9 and TRBJ2-7; 8 bases fit TRBD1. The CDR3 totals 16 residues. The V and J ends lost 0 bases and 4 bases, in that order; junction bases with no gene match: 9. Per the germline V gene, CDR1 is SGDLS and CDR2 is YYNGEE. The whole variable domain, remainder taken from reference TRBV9 and TRBJ2-7, is DSGVTQTPKHLITATGQRVTLRCSPRSGDLSVYWYQQSLDQGLQFLIQYYNGEERAKGNILERFSAQQFPDLHSELNLSSLELGDSALYFCASSVGSGQGTYEQYFGPGTRLTVT.

This clonotype was detected only a few times. The DNA for the CDR3 is TGCAGTGCGGCCCCAGGAAAAGAGACCCAGTACTTC. It is translated as CSAAPGKETQYF. The chain joins TRBV20-1 to TRBJ2-5; D gene unclear. This CDR3 has 12 residues. The V end was cut by 6 bases, the J end by 3 bases, with 11 bases between. Germline V CDR1 and CDR2: DFQATT, SNEGSKA (reference sequence).

V gene TRBV12-3 or TRBV12-4 combines with J gene TRBJ1-1; no reliable D call. V lost 2 bases to trimming and J lost 1 base, with 14 bases between them. The CDR3 spans 16 residues. DNA of the CDR3: TGTGCCAGCAGTTTATATCGTAAAGGAGGGAACACTGAAGCTTTCTTT. Translating gives CASSLYRKGGNTEAFF.

This clonotype has just one count. This chain uses TRBV5-1 with TRBJ2-1; 12 bases are a match to TRBD1. V was pared by 5 bases and J by 9 bases, with 9 bases of the junction left unmatched. CDR1 is SGHRS, CDR2 YFSETQ, per germline. The CDR3 sequence is 15 residues long. For the CDR3, the DNA is TGCGCCAGCAGGCTTGGGACAGGGGGCGCCGGTGAGCAGTTCTTC. Its protein is CASRLGTGGAGEQFF.

In its sample, this clonotype was seen a few times. The chain recombines TRBV30 with TRBJ1-2, with no clear D. The V and J ends lost 1 base and 4 bases respectively, with 4 bases between them. The CDR3 is 11 residues long. The germline gives CDR1 GTSNPN, CDR2 SVGIG (reference sequence). CDR3 sequence reads: CAWSEIYGYTF. The DNA for the CDR3 is TGTGCCTGGAGTGAAATCTATGGCTACACCTTC.

The chain recombines TRBV7-9 with TRBJ2-7, with D perhaps TRBD1 or TRBD2 (8 bases each). The germline V gene encodes CDR1 SEHNR and CDR2 FQNEAQ (reference sequence). Trimming removed 3 bases at V and 9 bases at J, with 18 bases between. The CDR3 is 14 residues long. The DNA for the CDR3 is TGTGCCAGCAGCTTCCCCGGGACAGGACTAGCGCAGTACTTC. It translates to CASSFPGTGLAQYF.

The J gene is TRBJ2-2, the V gene TRBV27; unclear D gene. The germline CDR1 and CDR2 sequences are MNHEY and SMNVEV (reference sequence). The CDR3 has 12 residues. V lost 2 bases, J lost 8 bases, and 6 bases lay in between. CDR3 sequence (DNA): TGTGCCAGCAGTTTAGTGGAGGGGGAGCTGTTTTTT. The encoded protein is CASSLVEGELFF.

This clonotype appeared many times. The chain recombines TRBV28 with TRBJ2-5; possible D gene TRBD2, 5 bases. V was cut by 8 bases and J by 5 bases, with 12 bases left in between. The CDR3 covers 12 residues. CDR1 and CDR2 (germline): MDHEN, SYDVKM. CDR3 nucleotide sequence: TGTGCCAGCCAAGGGCCGGGGGAGACCCAGTACTTC. Residues: CASQGPGETQYF.

The chain carries TRBV19 and TRBJ1-2, with D hard to call. Trimming removed 4 bases from V and 2 bases from J, with 23 bases in between. This CDR3 has 18 residues. Germline CDR1 reads LNHDA; CDR2 reads SQIVND (reference sequence). This CDR3 is CASSTSGSGPPKNYGYTF. CDR3 DNA: TGTGCCAGTAGTACCTCCGGTTCAGGACCACCAAAGAACTATGGCTACACCTTC.

Notes on this clonotype: A read error is likely here: a far larger clone is one base away. The conserved final phenylalanine or tryptophan is absent from the CDR3, which likely points to a read error. J is TRBJ1-1 and V is TRBV7-6; D is unresolved. Trimming pared 6 bases from V and 1 base from J, leaving 6 bases between. The CDR3 spans 12 residues. The V gene's germline CDR1 is SGHVS and CDR2 FNYEAQ. CDR3: CASRDPNTEAFS. Here the CDR3 DNA reads TGTGCCAGCAGGGACCCGAACACTGAAGCTTTCTCT.

This clonotype was seen a few times. This sequence joins TRBV27 and TRBJ1-3; D remains unclear. There are 13 residues in the CDR3. Between the trimmed V and J ends, which lost 1 base and 7 bases, there was a span of 8 bases. The germline V gene has CDR1 MNHEY and CDR2 SMNVEV (reference sequence). The CDR3 region has the DNA TGTGCCAGCAGTTTATTGCGGTCGAACACCATATATTTT. Its protein product is CASSLLRSNTIYF.

This chain uses TRBV3-1 with TRBJ2-7; D is unresolved. The V gene's germline CDR1 is LGHDT and CDR2 YNNKEL (reference sequence). Between the trimmed V and J ends, which lost 0 bases and 3 bases, there was a span of 9 bases. The CDR3 covers 14 residues. The CDR3 spells CASSQDKDGYEQYF. CDR3 nucleotides: TGTGCCAGCAGCCAAGATAAGGACGGCTACGAGCAGTACTTC.

The genes are TRBV6-2 or TRBV6-3 and TRBJ2-7; D is perhaps TRBD2 (5 bases). Germline CDR1 MNHEY, CDR2 SVGEGT. CDR3 length: 16 residues. V was trimmed by 8 bases and J by 5 bases, leaving 25 bases between them. The CDR3 sequence is CASPRGSRAKNDEQYF. CDR3 DNA: TGTGCCAGCCCCCGAGGTTCGCGGGCTAAAAACGACGAGCAGTACTTC.